The clone carrying this T cell receptor beta chain was picked up a small number of times. Its antigen remains unknown. 5'RACE with constant-segment primers yielded barcoded, UMI-tagged TCR alpha and TCR beta cDNA libraries. From the 5' RACE reads, TCRdb called clonotypes with MiXCR, one entry per CDR3 protein. The sample shows some 200,000 distinct CDR3 sequences, around 21% of them seen only once. The data belong to a study of T-cell memory formation after mild COVID-19. General study results and limits: Prior to infection, memory already included some responding clones, suggesting cross-reactive memory joined.

This CDR3 spans 17 amino acids. Per germline, CDR1 KGHDR and CDR2 SFDVKD. With V trimmed by 5 bases and J by 4 bases, 13 bases remained unmatched. The sequenced sample consisted of PBMCs or a T cell subset sorted from them (not recorded which). This TCR came from an adult woman who had mild COVID-19 (a few samples of this study predate the infection). Cell type and time point are not known. This sequence joins TRBV24-1 and TRBJ2-1, with 7 positions matching TRBD1. CDR3 coding DNA: TGTGCCACCAGTGCAACGAAGGGGGCAGGGCTTTACAATGAGCAGTTCTTC. Translated, it gives CATSATKGAGLYNEQFF.